Following are 25 T cell receptor beta chains from one sample sequenced in a study of shared clonotypes between healthy human individuals. Produced via immunoSEQ multiplex PCR; TCRdb's table is partial and in-frame only. The sample yields about 2.3 million clones, about 90% seen once. What was sequenced was naive CD4+ T cells from PBMCs. Described subset: CD45RA+ positively selected. These receptors all stem from a man aged 18-30 years in good health. Some clones in this sample may be carry-over from other donors' samples.

The chain employs TRBV27 and TRBJ2-5; 7 positions agree with TRBD1. V trimming: 7 bases; J trimming: 2 bases; junction bases outside the gene matches: 10. The CDR3 length is 15 residues. The V gene's germline CDR1 is MNHEY and CDR2 SMNVEV (reference sequence). For the CDR3, the DNA is TGTGCCAGCAAATATCTAGGGGGCGGGCAAGAGACCCAGTACTTC. It codes for CASKYLGGGQETQYF.

This chain connects TRBV15 to TRBJ1-3; the D gene is possibly TRBD1 (5 bases). CDR1 is LNHNV and CDR2 is YYDKDF in the germline V gene (reference sequence). This CDR3 comprises 16 residues. V lost 1 base and J lost 3, with 13 bases in between. CDR3 amino acids: CATSRGRAGYGNTIYF. The DNA for the CDR3 is TGTGCCACCAGCAGAGGCAGGGCTGGATATGGAAACACCATATATTTT.

The CDR3 reads CASRQDSGNTIYF. The CDR3 DNA follows: TGTGCCAGCCGCCAGGACTCTGGAAACACCATATATTTT. The chain carries TRBV2 and TRBJ1-3; D gene uncertain. The germline CDR1 and CDR2 sequences are SNHLY and FYNNEI. The V and J ends lost 8 bases and 0 bases respectively, with 8 bases between them. The CDR3 has 13 residues. Combining the CDR3 with reference TRBV2 and TRBJ1-3 gives the whole variable domain EPEVTQTPSHQVTQMGQEVILRCVPISNHLYFYWYRQILGQKVEFLVSFYNNEISEKSEIFDDQFSVERPDGSNFTLKIRSTKLEDSAMYFCASRQDSGNTIYFGEGSWLTVV.

A note on this clone: This sample also contains other DNA sequences that code for the same CDR3. CDR3 in DNA: TGTGCCAGCAGCCAGGGTGATACGCAGTATTTT. Protein product: CASSQGDTQYF. The rearrangement links TRBV14 to TRBJ2-3; no definite D call. The length of the CDR3 is 11 residues. Trimming left V 3 bases short and J 6 bases short, with 4 bases between. CDR1 and CDR2 from the germline V gene are SGHDN and FVKESK.

On this clone itself: Additional DNA sequences in this sample encode the identical CDR3. Here the CDR3 reads CASSPRTGNTEAFF. CDR3 nucleotide sequence: TGCGCCAGCAGCCCACGGACGGGAAACACTGAAGCTTTCTTT. V gene TRBV5-1 combines with J gene TRBJ1-1, with D unclear. This CDR3 contains 14 residues. Trimming removed 4 bases at V and 2 bases at J, with 12 bases between. CDR1 is SGHRS, CDR2 YFSETQ, per germline.

The chain joins TRBV9 to TRBJ2-1, with D perhaps TRBD2 (6 bases). This CDR3 has 17 amino acids. V was pared by 0 bases and J by 8 bases, with 21 bases between. The germline V gene encodes CDR1 SGDLS and CDR2 YYNGEE. For the CDR3, the DNA is TGTGCCAGCAGCGTAGGAATTTATGGGGGGAGAGGCTATGAGCAGTTCTTC. Encoded protein: CASSVGIYGGRGYEQFF.

The chain employs TRBV5-1 and TRBJ1-2, with TRBD1 as a possible D gene (5 bases). Per the germline V gene, CDR1 is SGHRS and CDR2 is YFSETQ. This CDR3 contains 16 residues. V dropped 0 bases and J dropped 2 bases, with 14 bases sitting between them. CDR3 in amino acids: CASSLAGQPTNYGYTF. CDR3 bases: TGCGCCAGCAGCTTGGCGGGGCAGCCGACCAACTATGGCTACACCTTC.

The V call is TRBV21-1, the J call TRBJ2-7. TRBV21-1 is given as a pseudogene. This CDR3 is built from 16 residues. In DNA, the CDR3 is TGTGCCACCCGACTGAGAAGGGACGGCCTGTCCTACGAGCAGTACTTC. Protein product: CATRLRRDGLSYEQYF.

This chain links TRBV12-5 with TRBJ2-1; D might be TRBD2 (6 bases). Germline lookup yields CDR1 LGHNT and CDR2 FRNRAP. The CDR3 totals 12 residues. Trimming shortened V by 8 bases and J by 7 bases, and 12 bases separated the two germline ends. DNA of the CDR3: TGTGCTAGTACCCCCGGGAGAAATGAGCAGTTCTTC. Translated, it gives CASTPGRNEQFF. Together with reference TRBV12-5 and TRBJ2-1, the CDR3 gives the full variable domain: DARVTQTPRHKVTEMGQEVTMRCQPILGHNTVFWYRQTMMQGLELLAYFRNRAPLDDSGMPKDRFSAEMPDATLATLKIQPSEPRDSAVYFCASTPGRNEQFFGPGTRLTVL.

The chain links TRBV7-2 to TRBJ1-1; TRBD1 is a possible D gene (6 bases). This CDR3 comprises 15 residues. V shed 2 bases and J shed 1 base, with 11 bases lying between them. CDR1 is SGHTA, CDR2 FQGNSA, per germline. The CDR3 DNA follows: TGTGCCAGCAGCTTATTGCAGGGGCCGAACACTGAAGCTTTCTTT. Protein sequence: CASSLLQGPNTEAFF.

In regard to this clone: The same CDR3 can be traced to other DNA sequences in this sample. The CDR3 nucleotides read TGTGCCAGCAGTTTGGTCCAGGGAGGGGAAAAACTGTTTTTT. Its translation is CASSLVQGGEKLFF. This chain joins TRBV28 and TRBJ1-4, with TRBD1 as a possible D gene (5 bases). This CDR3 comprises 14 residues. Deletions cut 3 bases from V and 8 bases from J, with 13 bases between. Germline CDR1 MDHEN, CDR2 SYDVKM.

The rearrangement links TRBV7-9 to TRBJ2-3; 11 bases fit TRBD2. Germline values: CDR1 SEHNR, CDR2 FQNEAQ (reference sequence). The CDR3 totals 19 residues. The trim removed 2 bases at V and 4 bases at J, leaving 14 bases unmatched. This CDR3 is CASSLMGRPIAGGSDTQYF. The CDR3 DNA is TGTGCCAGCAGCTTAATGGGAAGGCCCATAGCGGGAGGGTCAGATACGCAGTATTTT.

This chain uses TRBV6-1 with TRBJ2-3; D tentatively fits TRBD1 or TRBD2 (5 bases each). CDR1 MNHNS and CDR2 SASEGT come from the germline V gene. This CDR3 is 14 amino acids long. V was shortened by 3 bases and J by 6 bases, with 13 bases between the two germline ends. In nucleotides, the CDR3 is TGTGCCAGCAGTGACGGGACGCGAGGGGATACGCAGTATTTT. The encoded protein is CASSDGTRGDTQYF.

The V gene is TRBV5-1, the J gene TRBJ2-3, with 12 positions matching TRBD2. Germline V gene sequence: CDR1 SGHRS, CDR2 YFSETQ. The CDR3 totals 16 residues. Losses at the gene ends were 3 bases for V and 2 bases for J; bases not matched to a gene: 4. CDR3 DNA sequence: TGCGCCAGCAGCTCCTCTAGCGGGAGGGTCACAGATACGCAGTATTTT. Encoded protein: CASSSSSGRVTDTQYF.

The chain links TRBV10-2 to TRBJ1-3, with D possibly TRBD1 on 6 matching bases. The V gene lost 2 bases and the J gene lost 4 bases, with 9 bases spanning the gap. Germline CDR1 is WSHSY and CDR2 is SAAADI. The CDR3 has 14 amino acids. CDR3: CASSERGSGNTIYF. The CDR3, as DNA: TGCGCCAGCAGTGAGAGGGGGTCCGGAAACACCATATATTTT.

The chain uses TRBV4-1 and TRBJ2-6; D is unresolved. V was clipped by 5 bases and J by 0 bases, with 2 bases between them. In germline, CDR1 is MGHRA, CDR2 YSYEKL. The CDR3 has 13 residues. CDR3 DNA: TGCGCCAGCAGCTCCTCTGGGGCCAACGTCCTGACTTTC. It codes for CASSSSGANVLTF.

The chain couples TRBV7-9 to TRBJ2-2; 12 bases align to TRBD2. The CDR3 runs to 17 residues. Germline CDR1 SEHNR, CDR2 FQNEAQ (reference sequence). Trimming at V came to 4 bases and at J to 6 bases, leaving 9 bases not matched to a gene. The CDR3 loop reads CASSYRTSGKGSGELFF. Here the CDR3 DNA reads TGTGCCAGCAGCTACCGGACTAGCGGGAAGGGTTCCGGGGAGCTGTTTTTT. The entire variable domain, with the rest obtained from reference TRBV7-9 and TRBJ2-2, is as follows: DTGVSQNPRHKITKRGQNVTFRCDPISEHNRLYWYRQTLGQGPEFLTYFQNEAQLEKSRLLSDRFSAERPKGSFSTLEIQRTEQGDSAMYLCASSYRTSGKGSGELFFGEGSRLTVL.

The chain carries TRBV29-1 and TRBJ2-5; D perhaps matches TRBD1 (6 bases). The CDR3 is 12 residues long. V lost 6 bases to trimming and J lost 4 bases, with 12 bases between them. Germline CDR1 is SQVTM and CDR2 is ANQGSEA. CDR3 nucleotide sequence: TGCAGCGTAGAACAGGGCGGAGAGACCCAGTACTTC. Translated: CSVEQGGETQYF.

The genes are TRBV15 and TRBJ2-7, with D hard to call. Germline CDR1 is LNHNV and CDR2 is YYDKDF (reference sequence). CDR3 length equals 15 residues. V was shortened by 3 bases and J by 1 base, with 13 bases between the two germline ends. CDR3 DNA sequence: TGTGCCACCAGCAGCATTGGCGCCATGTCCTACGAGCAGTACTTC. Translating it yields CATSSIGAMSYEQYF.

The chain uses TRBV7-9 and TRBJ1-4; D unresolved. Germline-derived CDR1 and CDR2 are SEHNR and FQNEAQ (reference sequence). Trimming cost V 4 bases and J 4 bases, with 4 bases left between them. This CDR3 comprises 12 residues. CDR3 sequence reads: CASSSLNEKLFF. The CDR3 coding sequence is TGTGCCAGCAGCTCCCTTAATGAAAAACTGTTTTTT.

J is TRBJ2-1 and V is TRBV14, with D unclear. Between the trimmed V and J ends, which lost 1 base and 9 bases, there was a span of 22 bases. The CDR3 sequence is 17 residues long. Germline CDR1 is SGHDN and CDR2 is FVKESK. The CDR3 region is CASSQVPGLAMVVEQFF. CDR3 coding DNA: TGTGCCAGCAGCCAAGTCCCCGGGTTAGCAATGGTCGTTGAGCAGTTCTTC.

The table lists this clone with a count of one. The CDR3 bases are TGTGCCAGCCTCCTTCCCCCCGTCGGTGGCTACACCTTC. Protein sequence: CASLLPPVGGYTF. The chain joins TRBV28 to TRBJ1-2; D remains unclear. This CDR3 contains 13 residues. The germline V gene encodes CDR1 MDHEN and CDR2 SYDVKM. Trimming cost V 8 bases and J 7 bases, with 17 bases left between them.

This clone was observed a handful of times. The chain links TRBV7-3 to TRBJ2-2; D is ambiguous. CDR3 length: 16 residues. Trimming stripped 1 base from V and 1 base from J, with 10 bases between. The germline V gene has CDR1 SGHTA and CDR2 FQGTGA. The CDR3 DNA reads as TGTGCCAGCAGCTTAATCGCGGCACAGAACACCGGGGAGCTGTTTTTT. Translation gives CASSLIAAQNTGELFF. The full variable domain, completed using reference TRBV7-3 and TRBJ2-2, is GAGVSQTPSNKVTEKGKYVELRCDPISGHTALYWYRQSLGQGPEFLIYFQGTGAADDSGLPNDRFFAVRPEGSVSTLKIQRTERGDSAVYLCASSLIAAQNTGELFFGEGSRLTVL.

The chain is built from TRBV14 and TRBJ2-1, with D unresolved. Trimming removed 2 bases from V and 10 bases from J, with 6 bases in between. Germline CDR1 and CDR2: SGHDN and FVKESK. CDR3 size: 11 residues. The CDR3 nucleotides are TGTGCCAGCAGCCAAAGGGCAGAGCAGTTCTTC. Amino acids: CASSQRAEQFF.

The chain employs TRBV11-2 and TRBJ2-7, with D hard to call. V was shortened by 3 bases and J by 3 bases, with 9 bases between the two germline ends. The CDR3 is 13 residues long. Per the germline V gene, CDR1 is SGHAT and CDR2 is FQNNGV. CDR3 amino acids: CASSLTPSYEQYF. In nucleotides, the CDR3 is TGTGCCAGCAGCTTGACACCTAGCTACGAGCAGTACTTC.